A single sample is the source of the 2 T cell receptor beta chains below, sequenced in a study of beta chain features in type 1 diabetes. Regarding the study as a whole: Among patients with Type 1 diabetes, TCRB CDR3s were moderately but significantly shorter in every one of the four CD4+ subsets.

No antigen has been identified for these receptors. Sequenced material consisted of expressed TCRB transcripts (all of the isolated RNA was reverse transcribed). Clones were read by immunoSEQ multiplex PCR, and TCRdb kept only the in-frame ones, dropping some. Here the sample spans around 150,000 clones, 10% being singletons. Sequenced input: central memory CD4+ T cells from blood. These TCRs come from a man aged 30-40 years with type 1 diabetes.

The chain couples TRBV15 to TRBJ2-1, with D tentatively TRBD2 (5 bases). Germline V gene data show CDR1 as LNHNV and CDR2 as YYDKDF (reference sequence). The V and J ends lost 5 bases and 0 bases respectively, with 11 bases between them. The CDR3 loop spans 15 amino acids. The CDR3 coding sequence is TGTGCCACCAGCCAGGAGGATCTCTCCTACAATGAGCAGTTCTTC. It codes for CATSQEDLSYNEQFF.

The J gene is TRBJ1-5, the V gene TRBV19; 10 positions match TRBD1. With V trimmed by 7 bases and J by 5 bases, 8 bases remained unmatched. Germline CDR1 LNHDA, CDR2 SQIVND (reference sequence). The CDR3 is made up of 15 amino acids. The CDR3 loop reads CASTPRDRGDQPQHF. CDR3 coding DNA: TGTGCCAGTACCCCCCGGGACAGGGGTGATCAGCCCCAGCATTTT.